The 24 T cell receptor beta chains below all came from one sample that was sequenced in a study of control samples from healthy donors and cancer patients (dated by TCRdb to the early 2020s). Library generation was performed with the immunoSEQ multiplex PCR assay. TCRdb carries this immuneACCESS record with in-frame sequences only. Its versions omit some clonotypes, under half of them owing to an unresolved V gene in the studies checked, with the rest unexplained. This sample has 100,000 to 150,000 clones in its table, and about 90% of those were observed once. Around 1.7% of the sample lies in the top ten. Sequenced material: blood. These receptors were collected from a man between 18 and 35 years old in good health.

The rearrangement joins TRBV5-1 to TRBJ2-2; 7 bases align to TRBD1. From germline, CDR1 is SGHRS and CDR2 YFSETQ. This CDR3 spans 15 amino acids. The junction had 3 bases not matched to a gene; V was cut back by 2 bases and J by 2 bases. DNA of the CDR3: TGCGCCAGCAGCTTCGGGACAGACAACACCGGGGAGCTGTTTTTT. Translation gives CASSFGTDNTGELFF.

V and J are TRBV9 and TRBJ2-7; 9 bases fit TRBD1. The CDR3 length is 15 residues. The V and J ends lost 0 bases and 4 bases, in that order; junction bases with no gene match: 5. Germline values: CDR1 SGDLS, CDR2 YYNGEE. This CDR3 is CASSVAPGQGYEQYF. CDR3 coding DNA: TGTGCCAGCAGCGTAGCGCCGGGACAGGGTTACGAGCAGTACTTC.

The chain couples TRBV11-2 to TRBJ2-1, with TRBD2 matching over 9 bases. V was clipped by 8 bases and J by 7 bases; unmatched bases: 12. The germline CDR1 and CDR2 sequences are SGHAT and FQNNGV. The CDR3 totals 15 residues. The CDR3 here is CASGPTASGVNEQFF. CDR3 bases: TGTGCCAGCGGACCGACGGCTAGCGGGGTTAATGAGCAGTTCTTC.

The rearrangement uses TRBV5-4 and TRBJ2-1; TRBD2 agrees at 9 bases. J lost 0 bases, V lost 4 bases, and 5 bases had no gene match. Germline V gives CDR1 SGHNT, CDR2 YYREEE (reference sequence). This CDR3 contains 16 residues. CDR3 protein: CASSIRLADSYNEQFF. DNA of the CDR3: TGTGCCAGCAGCATCAGACTAGCGGACTCCTACAATGAGCAGTTCTTC.

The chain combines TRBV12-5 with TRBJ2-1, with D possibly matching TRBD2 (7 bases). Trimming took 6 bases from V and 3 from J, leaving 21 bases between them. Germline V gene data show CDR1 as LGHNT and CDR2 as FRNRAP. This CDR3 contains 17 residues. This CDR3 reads CASGSQAGAVGYNEQFF. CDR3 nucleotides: TGTGCTAGTGGCTCACAGGCGGGGGCAGTGGGCTACAATGAGCAGTTCTTC.

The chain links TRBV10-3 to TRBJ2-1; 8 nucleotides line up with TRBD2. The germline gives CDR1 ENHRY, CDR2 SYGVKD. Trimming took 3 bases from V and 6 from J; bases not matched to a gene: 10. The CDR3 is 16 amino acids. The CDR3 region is CAISEGKAGESNEQFF. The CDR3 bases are TGTGCCATCAGTGAAGGGAAAGCGGGAGAAAGCAATGAGCAGTTCTTC.

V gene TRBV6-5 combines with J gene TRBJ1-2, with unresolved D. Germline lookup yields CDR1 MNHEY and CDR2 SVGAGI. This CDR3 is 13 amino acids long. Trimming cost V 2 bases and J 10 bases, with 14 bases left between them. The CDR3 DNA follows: TGTGCCAGCAGTTACAAAACCCTCGGAGTCTACACCTTC. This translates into CASSYKTLGVYTF.

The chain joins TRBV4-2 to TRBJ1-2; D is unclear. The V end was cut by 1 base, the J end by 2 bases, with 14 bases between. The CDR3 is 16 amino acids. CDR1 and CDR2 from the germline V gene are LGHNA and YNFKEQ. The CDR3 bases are TGTGCCAGCAGCCAAGGTCCGACGGGTCAGAACTATGGCTACACCTTC. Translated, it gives CASSQGPTGQNYGYTF.

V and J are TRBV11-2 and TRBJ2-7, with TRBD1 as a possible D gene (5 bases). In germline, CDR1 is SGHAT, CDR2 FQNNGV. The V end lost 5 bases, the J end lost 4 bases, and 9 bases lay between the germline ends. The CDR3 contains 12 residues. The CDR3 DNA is TGTGCCAGCAGCCAATCAGGGTACGAGCAGTACTTC. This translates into CASSQSGYEQYF.

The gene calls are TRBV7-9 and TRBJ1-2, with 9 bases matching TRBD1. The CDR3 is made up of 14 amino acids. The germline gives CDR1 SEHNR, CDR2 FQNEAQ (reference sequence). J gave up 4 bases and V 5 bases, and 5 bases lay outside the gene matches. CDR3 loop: CASSNGQGLYGYTF. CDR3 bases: TGTGCCAGCAGCAACGGACAGGGGCTCTATGGCTACACCTTC.

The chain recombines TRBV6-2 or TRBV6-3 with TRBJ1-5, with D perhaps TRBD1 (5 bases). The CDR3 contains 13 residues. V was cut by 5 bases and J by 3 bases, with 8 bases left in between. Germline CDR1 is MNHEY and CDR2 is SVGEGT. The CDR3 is CASSDSINQPQHF. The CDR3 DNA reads TGTGCCAGCAGTGACAGTATCAATCAGCCCCAGCATTTT.

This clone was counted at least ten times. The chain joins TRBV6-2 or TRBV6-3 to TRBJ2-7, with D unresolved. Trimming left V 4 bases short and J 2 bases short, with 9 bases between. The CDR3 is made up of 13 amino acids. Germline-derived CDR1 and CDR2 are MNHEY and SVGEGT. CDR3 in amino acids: CASSSPNPYEQYF. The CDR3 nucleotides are TGTGCCAGCAGTTCCCCGAACCCCTACGAGCAGTACTTC.

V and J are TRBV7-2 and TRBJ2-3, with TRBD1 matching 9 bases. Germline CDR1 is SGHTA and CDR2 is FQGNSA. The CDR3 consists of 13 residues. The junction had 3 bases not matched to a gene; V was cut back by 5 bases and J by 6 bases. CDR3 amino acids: CASSMTGGDTQYF. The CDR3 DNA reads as TGTGCCAGCAGCATGACAGGGGGTGATACGCAGTATTTT.

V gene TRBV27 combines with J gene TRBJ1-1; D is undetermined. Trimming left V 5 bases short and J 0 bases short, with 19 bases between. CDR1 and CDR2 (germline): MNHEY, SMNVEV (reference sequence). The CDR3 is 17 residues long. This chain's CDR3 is CASSPPLITPMNTEAFF. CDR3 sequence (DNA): TGTGCCAGCAGTCCACCATTAATTACCCCTATGAACACTGAAGCTTTCTTT.

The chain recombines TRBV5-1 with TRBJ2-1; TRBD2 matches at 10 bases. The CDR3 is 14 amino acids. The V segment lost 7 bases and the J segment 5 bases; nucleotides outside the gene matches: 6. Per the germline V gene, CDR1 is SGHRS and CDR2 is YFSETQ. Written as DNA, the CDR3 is TGCGCCAGCTCGAGACTAGCGGGTAACAATGAGCAGTTCTTC. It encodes CASSRLAGNNEQFF.

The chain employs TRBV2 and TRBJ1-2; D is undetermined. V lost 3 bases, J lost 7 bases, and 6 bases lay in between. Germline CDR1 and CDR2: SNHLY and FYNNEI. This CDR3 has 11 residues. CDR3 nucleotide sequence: TGTGCCAGCAGTGAGACCGGTGGCTACACCTTC. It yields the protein CASSETGGYTF.

The CDR3 is CASSAVGEQFF. The CDR3 nucleotides are TGCGCCAGCAGTGCGGTTGGCGAGCAGTTCTTC. V gene TRBV10-1 combines with J gene TRBJ2-1, with no clear D. The germline V and J ends were trimmed by 4 bases and 10 bases, with 8 bases remaining between them. CDR3 length: 11 amino acids. In germline, CDR1 is WNHNN, CDR2 SYGVQD (reference sequence).

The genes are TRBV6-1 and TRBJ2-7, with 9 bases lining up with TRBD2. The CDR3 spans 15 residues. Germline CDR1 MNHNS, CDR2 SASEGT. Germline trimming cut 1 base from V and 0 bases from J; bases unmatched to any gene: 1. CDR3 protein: CASSEGLAVSYEQYF. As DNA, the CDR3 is TGTGCCAGCAGTGAAGGACTAGCGGTCTCCTACGAGCAGTACTTC.

The CDR3 sequence: CATSDSYGYTF. The CDR3 nucleotides read TGTGCCACCAGTGACTCCTATGGCTACACCTTC. V gene TRBV24-1 combines with J gene TRBJ1-2; D unresolved. Trimming cost V 4 bases and J 4 bases, with 3 bases left between them. CDR3 length equals 11 residues. Germline CDR1 KGHDR, CDR2 SFDVKD.

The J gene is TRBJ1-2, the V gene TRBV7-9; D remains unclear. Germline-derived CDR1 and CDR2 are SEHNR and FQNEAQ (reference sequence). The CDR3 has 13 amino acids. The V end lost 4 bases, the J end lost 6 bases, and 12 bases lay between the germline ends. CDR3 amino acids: CASSSDGINGYTF. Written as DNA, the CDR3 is TGTGCCAGCAGCTCGGACGGCATCAATGGCTACACCTTC.

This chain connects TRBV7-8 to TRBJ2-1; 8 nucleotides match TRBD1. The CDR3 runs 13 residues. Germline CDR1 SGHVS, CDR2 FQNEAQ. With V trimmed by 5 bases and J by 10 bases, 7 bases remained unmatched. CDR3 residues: CASSLNTGGEQFF. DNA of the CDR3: TGTGCCAGCAGCCTCAATACAGGGGGAGAGCAGTTCTTC.

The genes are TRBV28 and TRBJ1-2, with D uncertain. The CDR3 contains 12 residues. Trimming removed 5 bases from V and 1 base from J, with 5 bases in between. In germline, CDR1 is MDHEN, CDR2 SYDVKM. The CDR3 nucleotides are TGTGCCAGCAGTGCCAATAACTATGGCTACACCTTC. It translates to CASSANNYGYTF.

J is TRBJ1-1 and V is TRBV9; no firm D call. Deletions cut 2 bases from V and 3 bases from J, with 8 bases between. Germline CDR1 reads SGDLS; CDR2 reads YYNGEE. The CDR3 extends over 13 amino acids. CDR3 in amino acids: CASSVELHTEAFF. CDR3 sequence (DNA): TGTGCCAGCAGCGTGGAGTTGCACACTGAAGCTTTCTTT.

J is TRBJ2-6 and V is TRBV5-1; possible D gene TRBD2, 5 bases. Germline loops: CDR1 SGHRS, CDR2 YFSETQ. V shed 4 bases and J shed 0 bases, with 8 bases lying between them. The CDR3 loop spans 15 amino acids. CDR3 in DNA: TGCGCCAGCAGCGGAGGAAGCTCTGGGGCCAACGTCCTGACTTTC. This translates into CASSGGSSGANVLTF.